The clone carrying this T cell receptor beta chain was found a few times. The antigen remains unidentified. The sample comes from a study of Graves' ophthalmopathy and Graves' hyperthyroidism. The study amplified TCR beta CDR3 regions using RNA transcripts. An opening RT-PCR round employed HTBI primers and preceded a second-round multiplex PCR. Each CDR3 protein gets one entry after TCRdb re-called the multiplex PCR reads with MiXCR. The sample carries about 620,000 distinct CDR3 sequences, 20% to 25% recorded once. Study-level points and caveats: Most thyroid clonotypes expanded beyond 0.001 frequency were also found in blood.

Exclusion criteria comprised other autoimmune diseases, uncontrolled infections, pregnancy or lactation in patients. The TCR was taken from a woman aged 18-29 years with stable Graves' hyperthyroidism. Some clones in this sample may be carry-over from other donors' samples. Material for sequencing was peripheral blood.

The CDR3 loop is CASSPLPQGSAFF. In DNA form, the CDR3 reads TGTGCCAGCTCCCCATTGCCGCAGGGCTCGGCTTTCTTT. The chain recombines TRBV27 with TRBJ1-1; D possibly corresponds to TRBD1 (5 bases). The CDR3 loop spans 13 amino acids. CDR1 is MNHEY and CDR2 is SMNVEV in the germline V gene (reference sequence). V shed 8 bases and J shed 11 bases, with 21 bases lying between them.